This TCR beta chain derives from a study of cytomegalovirus exposure and HLA in healthy donors. Whole-study results and caveats: Associated with cytomegalovirus, according to the listing, were fewer than 200 TCR beta chains. Some V segments (TRBV6-2 and TRBV6-3 among them) were excluded as indistinguishable. Later analysis found that TCR beta chains associated with HLA were more clonally expanded than other, equally common chains.

The CDR3 sequence is 17 residues long. Notes on this clone: Its antigen is currently unknown.

PCR involved 60 Vbeta and 13 Jbeta primers. Method: immunoSEQ multiplex PCR; TCRdb's copy keeps in-frame clones and lacks some. The repertoire table contains fewer than 100,000 clones. Sequencing input: PBMCs. The TCR was taken from a woman aged 60-75 years in good health and CMV-seronegative. V gene TRBV21-1 combines with J gene TRBJ1-5. TRBV21-1 is shown as a pseudogene. The CDR3 reads CASSKRGKRFGCQPQHF. CDR3 bases: TGTGCCAGCAGCAAACGGGGGAAAAGGTTCGGTTGTCAGCCCCAGCATTTT.